The clone carrying this TCR beta chain turned up a few times. Its specificity is unknown. This entry belongs to a study of CD8 T cells in ankylosing spondylitis. Regarding the study as a whole: Seemingly distinctive of ankylosing spondylitis blood was a TCR beta motif formed by eight highly homologous variants.

The V end was cut by 4 bases, the J end by 1 base, with 10 bases between. The CDR3 contains 14 residues. Quantitative 5'-RACE with molecular barcodes produced the TCR beta libraries. From the 5' RACE reads, TCRdb called clonotypes with MiXCR, one entry per CDR3 protein. This sample has about 460,000 distinct CDR3 sequences, with roughly 5.3% found just once. The chain links TRBV12-3 or TRBV12-4 to TRBJ1-1; D is possibly TRBD1 (5 bases). The sample was blood, either unsorted or a sorted T cell fraction (not recorded which). This clonotype was sampled from a male donor with ankylosing spondylitis. The DNA for the CDR3 is TGTGCCAGCAGTTCGTGGGGGGGGAACACTGAAGCTTTCTTT. It codes for CASSSWGGNTEAFF.